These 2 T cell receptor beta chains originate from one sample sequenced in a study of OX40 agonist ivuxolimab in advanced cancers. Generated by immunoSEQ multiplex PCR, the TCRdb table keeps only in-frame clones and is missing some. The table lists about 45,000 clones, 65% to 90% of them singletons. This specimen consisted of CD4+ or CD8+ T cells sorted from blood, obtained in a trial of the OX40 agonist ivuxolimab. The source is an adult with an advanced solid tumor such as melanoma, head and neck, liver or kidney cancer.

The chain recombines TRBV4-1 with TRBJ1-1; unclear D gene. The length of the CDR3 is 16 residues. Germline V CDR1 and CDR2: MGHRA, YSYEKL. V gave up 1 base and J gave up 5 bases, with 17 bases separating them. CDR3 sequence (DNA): TGCGCCAGCAGCCAAGCTTTATCGGCCGTGGAAACTGAAGCTTTCTTT. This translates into CASSQALSAVETEAFF.

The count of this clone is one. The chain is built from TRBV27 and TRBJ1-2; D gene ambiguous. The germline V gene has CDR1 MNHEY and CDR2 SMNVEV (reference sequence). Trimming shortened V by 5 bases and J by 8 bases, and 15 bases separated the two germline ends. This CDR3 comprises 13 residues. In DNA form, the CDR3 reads TGTGCCAGCAGTCCCCCAGGCCTCCGGGGCTACACCTTC. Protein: CASSPPGLRGYTF.